This T cell receptor (beta chain) was recovered during a study of cytomegalovirus exposure and HLA in healthy donors. General study findings and limits: The authors later found HLA-associated TCR beta chains more clonally expanded than equally common others. Many donors shared some public TCRs, even though most TCR sequences were rare.

CDR1 SGHTA and CDR2 FQGTGA come from the germline V gene. This CDR3 spans 15 amino acids. The V segment lost 5 bases and the J segment 7 bases; nucleotides outside the gene matches: 8. This clone occurred a few times. The antigen remains undetermined. The PCR employed 60 Vbeta primers together with 13 Jbeta primers. How the authors handled the data: In a later analysis, tens of millions of unique TCR beta chains included roughly 11 million shared by two or more donors. Produced via immunoSEQ multiplex PCR; TCRdb's table is partial and in-frame only. That table furnishes V, J and clone size, whereas the DNA furnished D and trimming. This sample has about 75,000 clones; roughly 86% occur once, and the top ten carry 1.5% to 2%.

The chain uses TRBV7-3 and TRBJ2-1, with 10 positions matching TRBD2. The receptor was derived from a man aged 18 to 30 in good health and CMV-seronegative. The sample was PBMCs. CDR3 coding DNA: TGTGCCAGCAGCGCATCCGGGACTAGCGATAATGAGCAGTTCTTC. Translation: CASSASGTSDNEQFF.